In this sample, the clone carrying this T cell receptor (beta chain) turned up many times. As yet, its antigen is unknown. The data originate from a study of T cell repertoires in cytomegalovirus infection. About the study: CMV infection plus the matching HLA type was flagged by public TCR beta signatures.

Trimming removed 6 bases from V and 4 bases from J, with 12 bases in between. Germline V gene data show CDR1 as ENHRY and CDR2 as SYGVKD. The CDR3 consists of 13 residues. TCRdb used MiXCR to reprocess the reads, holding one entry per CDR3 protein. The table has about 110,000 distinct CDR3 sequences, roughly a tenth seen once. Points from the study as a whole: Within the response measured ex vivo, HLA-C-restricted CMV-specific TCR beta clonotypes were dominant. Cumulative public TCR beta family frequency identified carriers of CMV plus the relevant HLA.

The sequenced sample was PBMCs, sequenced either directly or after in vitro stimulation (not recorded which). The sequence was obtained from a human donor in good health (CMV status not recorded). Some clones in this sample may be carry-over from other donors' samples. The chain combines TRBV10-3 with TRBJ1-1, with D unresolved. Here the CDR3 DNA reads TGTGCCATCAGAGGTGGACCGGGCACTGAAGCTTTCTTT. Translating gives CAIRGGPGTEAFF.